Following are 5 T cell receptor beta chains from one sample sequenced in a study of blood T cells in healthy people across ages. Alongside a J-beta primer mix, a sample-barcoded 5' primer served in a second PCR lasting about 6 to 11 cycles. One entry per CDR3 protein, called by TCRdb with MiXCR from the 5' RACE reads. The profile shows 760,000 or so distinct CDR3 sequences, 20% to 30% of them singletons. The same sample was also used in a study of T cells of mothers and their children.

The sample comprised blood. Every receptor here comes from a boy aged 5-17 years in good health.

Many counts were recorded for this clonotype. The chain has TRBV7-3 and TRBJ2-5; perhaps TRBD2 as D (5 bases). This CDR3 has 13 residues. V lost 4 bases and J 5 bases, leaving 11 bases between the germline ends. Per germline, CDR1 SGHTA and CDR2 FQGTGA. This chain's CDR3 is CASSYYRGETQYF. The CDR3 nucleotides read TGTGCCAGCAGCTACTATAGAGGGGAGACCCAGTACTTC. The full variable domain, completed using reference TRBV7-3 and TRBJ2-5, is GAGVSQTPSNKVTEKGKYVELRCDPISGHTALYWYRQSLGQGPEFLIYFQGTGAADDSGLPNDRFFAVRPEGSVSTLKIQRTERGDSAVYLCASSYYRGETQYFGPGTRLLVL.

This clonotype was seen a handful of times. This rearrangement joins TRBV15 to TRBJ2-5, with D maybe TRBD1 (6 bases). The J call may be faulty, since TRBJ2-1 better matches the DNA end. The CDR3 length is 17 residues. Germline values: CDR1 LNHNV, CDR2 YYDKDF (reference sequence). The DNA for the CDR3 is TGTGCCACCAGCAGTGGGGTTGGGTACAGGGTGGACAATGAGCAGTTCTTC. Protein product: CATSSGVGYRVDNEQFF.

The V call is TRBV11-2, the J call TRBJ2-3; 9 nucleotides align to TRBD1. Germline lookup yields CDR1 SGHAT and CDR2 FQNNGV. There are 15 residues in the CDR3. After removal of 3 bases from V and 3 bases from J, the junction contained 4 bases not matched to a gene. Here the CDR3 DNA reads TGTGCCAGCAGCTTCCTTGGACAGGGGACAGATACGCAGTATTTT. Amino acids: CASSFLGQGTDTQYF.

The sample holds a few counts of this clonotype. A read error may produce the germline difference seen at one junction end. J is TRBJ1-4 and V is TRBV11-2; 9 positions match TRBD1. Germline-derived CDR1 and CDR2 are SGHAT and FQNNGV. The CDR3 contains 16 residues. Here the CDR3 reads CASSLGTGMNLRGLFF. CDR3 nucleotide sequence: TGCGCCAGCAGCTTAGGGACAGGGATGAATTTACGGGGACTGTTTTTT.

The V call is TRBV12-3 or TRBV12-4, the J call TRBJ2-5; D is perhaps TRBD2 (6 bases). The DNA end favors TRBJ2-7, so the J call may be wrong. CDR3 size: 14 residues. In DNA form, the CDR3 reads TGTGCCAGCAGCCCGGCGGGGCCGACCTACGAGCAGTACTTC. This gives the protein CASSPAGPTYEQYF.